This T cell receptor beta chain was found in a study of blood T cell repertoires in COVID-19 (dated by TCRdb to the early 2020s). As for the study more broadly: Collaborator samples came from the United States, Italy and Spain and covered acute and convalescent phases of COVID-19. The prospective study material was composed of cDNA or gDNA derived from T cells, B-cell-depleted T cells, or PBMCs. Deeply sampled blood TCRbeta repertoires from subjects exposed to, actively infected with, or recovered from COVID-19 were included in the dataset. The repertoires were released in a freely available public database meant as a resource for research on the immune response to SARS-CoV-2. The samples were drawn from the first 160 participants of the ongoing ImmuneRACE study and from 1,254 subjects provided by 6 global collaborators. Nearly every sample came with metadata listing a de-identified subject ID, COVID-19 status, age in years and sex. Where available, HLA class I and class II types were taken from metadata supplied by the sample provider and were not determined by assay-based typing.

Concerning this clone: No antigen is known for it. The sample holds no much larger clone one base away, and base qualities are not on file.

What the work shows at the level of the full study, not this receptor alone: Clinical and demographic metadata were provided uncurated, with the amount varying by source and participant.

The collaborating institutions used their own protocols to collect whole blood in K2EDTA tubes. For TCRbeta analysis, collaborator samples were shipped as frozen whole blood, as isolated PBMCs, or as DNA extracted from either sample type. Reading the germline V gene (reference sequence) gives CDR1 MNHEY and CDR2 SMNVEV. At the junction V is shortened by 1 base and J by 6 bases, with 16 bases in between. From the cysteine up to the phenylalanine, the CDR3 has a length of 17 residues. Only the CDR3 part of the read is kept: 51 bases, read in frame from the first base. The immunoSEQ Assay, a bias-controlled multiplex PCR, was used to amplify TCRbeta CDR3 regions from genomic DNA. From the authors' description of their analysis: The number of nucleated cells in each sample was estimated from the amplification of reference gene primers within the assay. To quantify the absolute abundance of each unique TCRbeta CDR3 rearrangement, sequence reads were collapsed and filtered. For each sample, productive Simpson clonality was calculated as the square root of Simpson's diversity index across productive rearrangements. TCRdb took this table from immuneACCESS and kept in-frame rearrangements with V and J called. Such tables lack part of the clones; where checked against another copy, unresolved V genes explain under half of the gap, and the rest is unexplained. From that table come the V and J calls and clone size; the DNA was used to work out D and trimming. This sample lists about 400,000 clones; about nine tenths were detected once. The top ten hold more than 1.4% of the sample.

The sequenced sample was peripheral blood. The TCR comes from a woman younger than 45 with active or convalescent COVID-19. The sequence joins TRBV27 to TRBJ1-6, with no confidently assigned D gene. The CDR3 here reads CASSLWLRPGGNSPLHF. The DNA sequence is as follows: TGTGCCAGCAGTTTATGGCTCCGGCCAGGAGGTAATTCACCCCTCCACTTT.